One sample yielded the 24 T cell receptor beta chains listed below, sequenced in a study of T cells after yellow fever vaccination. TCRdb re-derived calls from the 5' RACE reads in MiXCR, one entry per CDR3 protein. Found here are 450,000 to 550,000 distinct CDR3 sequences, 21% of them singletons; the top ten hold roughly a sixth. The sample in question was PBMCs, obtained 21 days after the first yellow fever vaccination. These receptors were taken from a man aged 18 to 29 who received the YFV17D yellow fever vaccine.

This clonotype was counted ten times or more. The gene calls are TRBV5-1 and TRBJ2-5; TRBD1 or TRBD2 may be the D gene (6 bases each). Trimming pared 7 bases from V and 5 bases from J, leaving 18 bases between. CDR3 length: 14 residues. CDR1 SGHRS and CDR2 YFSETQ come from the germline V gene. The CDR3 DNA follows: TGCGCCAGCGGACAAAACAGGGCGGGGGAGACCCAGTACTTC. The encoded protein is CASGQNRAGETQYF.

This clonotype has only a few counts. V and J are TRBV12-3 or TRBV12-4 and TRBJ1-6, with 8 bases that match TRBD1. Trimming took 6 bases from V and 8 from J; bases not matched to a gene: 3. The CDR3 is made up of 13 amino acids. Here the CDR3 reads CASREQGDSPLHF. As DNA, the CDR3 is TGTGCCAGCAGGGAACAGGGGGATTCACCCCTCCACTTT.

The V gene is TRBV5-1, the J gene TRBJ2-7; unclear D gene. The V gene lost 1 base and the J gene lost 5 bases, with 13 bases spanning the gap. Germline V lookup: CDR1 SGHRS, CDR2 YFSETQ. The CDR3 contains 14 residues. CDR3 amino acids: CASSLIRQTHEQYF. The CDR3 coding sequence is TGCGCCAGCAGCTTGATTCGTCAGACCCACGAGCAGTACTTC.

V gene TRBV6-6 combines with J gene TRBJ2-3; unclear D gene. Trimming removed 5 bases at V and 5 bases at J, with 11 bases between. Germline-derived CDR1 and CDR2 are MNHNY and SVGAGI (reference sequence). The CDR3 covers 13 residues. The CDR3 loop reads CASSPTAVDTQYF. The CDR3 nucleotides read TGTGCCAGCAGTCCTACGGCCGTAGATACGCAGTATTTT.

This clonotype has just a few counts. The chain links TRBV7-2 to TRBJ2-5, with a weak D call TRBD2 (6 bases). Germline CDR1 and CDR2: SGHTA and FQGNSA. The CDR3 consists of 13 residues. Trimming left V 5 bases short and J 4 bases short, with 11 bases between. CDR3 loop: CASSQLAPETQYF. For the CDR3, the DNA is TGTGCCAGCAGCCAACTAGCCCCAGAGACCCAGTACTTC.

In this sample, this clonotype turned up many times. The chain combines TRBV5-1 with TRBJ2-1, with TRBD2 identical over 11 bases. Germline V gene data show CDR1 as SGHRS and CDR2 as YFSETQ. V shed 0 bases and J 6 bases; nucleotides not matched to a gene: 2. The CDR3 runs to 15 residues. The CDR3 here is CASSLGTSGRNEQFF. In DNA, the CDR3 is TGCGCCAGCAGCTTGGGGACTAGCGGGCGCAATGAGCAGTTCTTC.

The genes are TRBV11-2 and TRBJ1-1; TRBD1 matches at 9 bases. The germline CDR1 and CDR2 sequences are SGHAT and FQNNGV. The J segment lost 7 bases and the V segment lost 2 bases, leaving 8 bases of the junction unmatched. The CDR3 is made up of 15 amino acids. This CDR3 is CASSLSRGGQGEAFF. The DNA of the CDR3 is TGTGCCAGCAGCTTAAGTAGGGGGGGACAGGGTGAAGCTTTCTTT.

The V and J genes are TRBV12-3 or TRBV12-4 and TRBJ2-3; 8 bases align to TRBD1. Unmatched junction bases numbered 12, after V lost 3 bases and J lost 4 bases. The length of the CDR3 is 17 residues. The CDR3 spells CASSLVGRTGNPDTQYF. CDR3 nucleotide sequence: TGTGCCAGCAGTTTGGTAGGCCGGACAGGGAATCCAGATACGCAGTATTTT.

This clonotype showed up just a few times. The rearrangement links TRBV7-3 to TRBJ2-7; D unresolved. The germline CDR1 and CDR2 sequences are SGHTA and FQGTGA. The CDR3 length is 15 residues. Between the trimmed V and J ends, which lost 2 bases and 1 base, there was a span of 12 bases. CDR3 protein: CASSLDGVSSYEQYF. CDR3 DNA: TGTGCCAGCAGCTTAGACGGAGTTTCGTCCTACGAGCAGTACTTC.

This clonotype has just a few counts. J is TRBJ2-3 and V is TRBV30; no clear D. V lost 2 bases, J lost 9 bases, and 15 bases lay in between. This CDR3 spans 13 amino acids. The germline gives CDR1 GTSNPN, CDR2 SVGIG (reference sequence). CDR3 sequence: CAWSLSAVGTQYF. The CDR3 bases are TGTGCCTGGAGTTTGTCAGCAGTCGGGACGCAGTATTTT.

Only a few counts were recorded for this clonotype. This chain connects TRBV2 to TRBJ2-6; tentative D call: TRBD1 (6 bases). The CDR3 runs 14 residues. Per the germline V gene, CDR1 is SNHLY and CDR2 is FYNNEI. The V and J ends lost 8 bases and 0 bases respectively, with 8 bases between them. The CDR3 sequence: CASGQNSGANVLTF. CDR3 bases: TGTGCCAGCGGACAGAACTCTGGGGCCAACGTCCTGACTTTC.

The chain employs TRBV12-3 or TRBV12-4 and TRBJ1-5; D uncertain. Trimming left V 3 bases short and J 4 bases short, with 7 bases between. CDR3 length equals 13 residues. CDR3: CASSFQLNQPQHF. The CDR3 nucleotides read TGTGCCAGCAGTTTCCAGCTTAATCAGCCCCAGCATTTT.

In its sample, this clonotype was seen a few times. The chain combines TRBV6-2 or TRBV6-3 with TRBJ2-2; the D gene could be TRBD1 or TRBD2 (5 bases each). Germline lookup yields CDR1 MNHEY and CDR2 SVGEGT. The CDR3 runs to 16 residues. Deletions cut 5 bases from V and 1 base from J, with 14 bases between. The DNA for the CDR3 is TGTGCCAGCAGTACCATCTGGGACCAGAACACCGGGGAGCTGTTTTTT. It encodes CASSTIWDQNTGELFF.

The chain links TRBV29-1 to TRBJ1-1, with D perhaps TRBD1 (5 bases). The CDR3 runs to 13 residues. Per germline, CDR1 SQVTM and CDR2 ANQGSEA. V shed 4 bases and J shed 4 bases, with 13 bases lying between them. Here the CDR3 DNA reads TGCAGCGTTGCCCCCCGGAGGGGCACTGAAGCTTTCTTT. It yields the protein CSVAPRRGTEAFF.

This chain joins TRBV5-5 and TRBJ2-3; 7 bases are shared with TRBD1. The trim removed 3 bases at V and 7 bases at J, leaving 11 bases unmatched. Germline-derived CDR1 and CDR2 are SGHKS and YYEKEE (reference sequence). The CDR3 extends over 15 amino acids. CDR3 bases: TGTGCCAGCAGCTCGGAGACAGGGATAAGGCATACGCAGTATTTT. This codes for CASSSETGIRHTQYF.

This clonotype was picked up a small number of times. This chain joins TRBV20-1 and TRBJ2-3; 12 nucleotides match TRBD2. The CDR3 length is 11 residues. Germline V gene lookup returns CDR1 DFQATT and CDR2 SNEGSKA (reference sequence). CDR3 bases: TGCTCGACTAGCGGGGGAGATACGCAGTATTTT. It translates to CSTSGGDTQYF.

This clonotype was picked up many times. This rearrangement joins TRBV9 to TRBJ2-5, with no clear D. The germline CDR1 and CDR2 sequences are SGDLS and YYNGEE. Deletions cut 3 bases from V and 2 bases from J, with 5 bases between. The CDR3 extends over 12 amino acids. Here the CDR3 reads CASSGQQETQYF. The DNA of the CDR3 is TGTGCCAGCAGCGGTCAGCAAGAGACCCAGTACTTC. The entire variable domain, with the rest obtained from reference TRBV9 and TRBJ2-5, is as follows: DSGVTQTPKHLITATGQRVTLRCSPRSGDLSVYWYQQSLDQGLQFLIQYYNGEERAKGNILERFSAQQFPDLHSELNLSSLELGDSALYFCASSGQQETQYFGPGTRLLVL.

This clonotype occurred many times. The chain joins TRBV20-1 to TRBJ2-1, with D perhaps matching TRBD2 (6 bases). This CDR3 comprises 15 residues. The V end lost 6 bases, the J end lost 2 bases, and 17 bases lay between the germline ends. In germline, CDR1 is DFQATT, CDR2 SNEGSKA (reference sequence). The DNA for the CDR3 is TGCAGTGCAACTTTCGGGGGAGCCCCCTACAATGAGCAGTTCTTC. Translated: CSATFGGAPYNEQFF.

Ten or more counts support this clonotype. The chain couples TRBV4-1 to TRBJ1-6; D uncertain. Germline V gene lookup returns CDR1 MGHRA and CDR2 YSYEKL. Deletions cut 1 base from V and 4 bases from J, with 14 bases between. The CDR3 totals 17 residues. This CDR3 reads CASSQGSQDLYNSPLHF. The DNA of the CDR3 is TGCGCCAGCAGCCAAGGCAGCCAAGACCTTTATAATTCACCCCTCCACTTT.

This chain links TRBV7-2 with TRBJ1-1, with a possible D match to TRBD1 (5 bases). Between the trimmed V and J ends, which lost 2 bases and 3 bases, there was a span of 7 bases. In germline, CDR1 is SGHTA, CDR2 FQGNSA. The CDR3 is 13 amino acids. The CDR3 protein is CASSLSRDTEAFF. The CDR3 coding sequence is TGTGCCAGCAGCTTAAGCAGGGACACTGAAGCTTTCTTT.

The CDR3 sequence: CASSPQGAQSTEAFF. The DNA for the CDR3 is TGTGCCAGCAGCCCCCAGGGGGCGCAGAGCACTGAAGCTTTCTTT. The rearrangement links TRBV4-2 to TRBJ1-1, with 8 bases fitting TRBD1. The length of the CDR3 is 15 residues. Germline lookup yields CDR1 LGHNA and CDR2 YNFKEQ. Trimming at V came to 4 bases and at J to 4 bases, leaving 8 bases not matched to a gene.

This clonotype came up a few times. The chain combines TRBV6-1 with TRBJ2-3; the D call may be TRBD1 or TRBD2 (5 bases each). The germline CDR1 and CDR2 sequences are MNHNS and SASEGT. V lost 5 bases and J 2 bases, leaving 11 bases between the germline ends. CDR3 length: 14 amino acids. The CDR3 region is CASSRGADTDTQYF. The CDR3 nucleotides read TGTGCCAGCAGTCGAGGGGCCGACACAGATACGCAGTATTTT.

This clonotype has just a few counts. The chain carries TRBV7-9 and TRBJ2-1; the match to TRBD2 covers 11 bases. The V gene's germline CDR1 is SEHNR and CDR2 FQNEAQ (reference sequence). V trimming: 1 base; J trimming: 7 bases; junction bases outside the gene matches: 3. The CDR3 loop spans 15 amino acids. CDR3: CASSLVRLAGNEQFF. The CDR3 bases are TGTGCCAGCAGCTTAGTCCGACTAGCGGGGAATGAGCAGTTCTTC.

The rearrangement uses TRBV27 and TRBJ2-7; 8 nucleotides line up with TRBD1. Germline CDR1 reads MNHEY; CDR2 reads SMNVEV (reference sequence). The CDR3 covers 15 residues. V lost 4 bases, J lost 5 bases, and 10 bases stayed unmatched. DNA of the CDR3: TGTGCCAGCAGTTACATCGGACAGGGTAGCAACGAGCAGTACTTC. It yields the protein CASSYIGQGSNEQYF.